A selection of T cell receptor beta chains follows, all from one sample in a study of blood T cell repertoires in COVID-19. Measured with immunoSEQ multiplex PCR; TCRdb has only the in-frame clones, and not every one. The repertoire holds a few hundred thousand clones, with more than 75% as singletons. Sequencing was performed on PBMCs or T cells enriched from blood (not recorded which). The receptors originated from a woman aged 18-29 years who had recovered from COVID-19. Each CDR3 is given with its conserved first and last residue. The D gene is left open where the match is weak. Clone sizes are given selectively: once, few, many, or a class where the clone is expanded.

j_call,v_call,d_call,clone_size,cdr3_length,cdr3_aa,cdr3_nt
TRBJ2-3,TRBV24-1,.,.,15,CATSDSGTPGDTQYF,TGTGCCACCAGTGACTCCGGGACACCGGGAGATACGCAGTATTTT
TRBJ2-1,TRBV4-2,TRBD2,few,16,CASSPEGTSGNNEQFF,TGTGCCAGCAGCCCGGAAGGTACTAGCGGGAACAATGAGCAGTTCTTC
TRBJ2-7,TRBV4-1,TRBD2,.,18,CASSPLRASGSPTYEQYF,TGCGCCAGCAGCCCGCTAAGGGCTAGCGGGAGTCCAACTTACGAGCAGTACTTC
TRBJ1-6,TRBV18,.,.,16,CASSPEESSYNSPLHF,TGTGCCAGCTCACCAGAGGAGAGCTCCTATAATTCACCCCTCCACTTT
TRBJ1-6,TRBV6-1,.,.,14,CASSDRAANSPLHF,TGTGCCAGCAGTGACAGGGCTGCTAATTCACCCCTCCACTTT
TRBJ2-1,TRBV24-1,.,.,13,CATGKDIYNEQFF,TGTGCCACGGGGAAGGACATTTACAATGAGCAGTTCTTC
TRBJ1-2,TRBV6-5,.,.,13,CASREGGGDGYTF,TGTGCCAGCCGCGAGGGGGGGGGCGATGGCTACACCTTC
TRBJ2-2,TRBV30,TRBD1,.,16,CAWSVGGTVNTGELFF,TGTGCCTGGAGTGTAGGTGGGACAGTGAACACCGGGGAGCTGTTTTTT
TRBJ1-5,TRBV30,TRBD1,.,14,CAWTAGTGNQPQHF,TGTGCCTGGACGGCCGGGACAGGGAATCAGCCCCAGCATTTT
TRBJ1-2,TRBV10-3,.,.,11,CAISESEGYTF,TGTGCCATCAGTGAGTCGGAGGGCTACACCTTC
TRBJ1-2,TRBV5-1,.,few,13,CASSAGPNYGYTF,TGCGCCAGCAGCGCGGGCCCAAACTATGGCTACACCTTC
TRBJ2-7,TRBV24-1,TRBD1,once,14,CATCRTQGAYEQYF,TGTGCCACCTGTCGCACGCAGGGGGCTTACGAGCAGTACTTC
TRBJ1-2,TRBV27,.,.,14,CASSPLAGKYGYTF,TGTGCCAGCAGTCCTTTGGCGGGAAAGTATGGCTACACCTTC
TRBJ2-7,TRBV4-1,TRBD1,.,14,CASSPGTVTYEQYF,TGCGCCAGCAGCCCCGGGACAGTTACCTACGAGCAGTACTTC
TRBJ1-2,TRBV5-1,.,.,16,CASRWNYGRVNYGYTF,TGCGCCAGCAGATGGAATTACGGGCGGGTTAACTATGGCTACACCTTC
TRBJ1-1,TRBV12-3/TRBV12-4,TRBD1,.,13,CASSSRTGTEAFF,TGTGCCAGCAGTTCCCGGACAGGGACTGAAGCTTTCTTT
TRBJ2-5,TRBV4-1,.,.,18,CASSRLGRAGLIQETQYF,TGCGCCAGCAGCCGTCTCGGTAGAGCAGGACTAATCCAAGAGACCCAGTACTTC
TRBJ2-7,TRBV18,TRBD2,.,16,CASSPPKGGLKNEQYF,TGTGCCAGCTCACCACCGAAGGGAGGGCTGAAGAACGAGCAGTACTTC
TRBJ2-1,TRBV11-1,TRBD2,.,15,CASSLLAGGPNEQFF,TGTGCCAGCAGCTTACTAGCGGGAGGGCCGAATGAGCAGTTCTTC
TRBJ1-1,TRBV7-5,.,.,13,CARSVTGDTEAFF,TGTGCCAGAAGCGTGACAGGGGACACTGAAGCTTTCTTT
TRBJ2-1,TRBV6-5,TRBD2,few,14,CASAGPSGRNEQFF,TGTGCCAGCGCAGGTCCTAGCGGCAGGAATGAGCAGTTCTTC
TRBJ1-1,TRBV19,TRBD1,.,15,CASSIEEGGRPEAFF,TGTGCCAGTAGTATAGAGGAAGGGGGCAGACCTGAAGCTTTCTTT
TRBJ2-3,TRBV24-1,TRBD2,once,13,CAASSGSTDTQYF,TGTGCCGCCTCTAGCGGGAGTACAGATACGCAGTATTTT
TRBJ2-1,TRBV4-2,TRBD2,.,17,CASSLSLAGGLYNEQFF,TGTGCCAGCAGCTTATCCTTAGCGGGCGGGCTTTACAATGAGCAGTTCTTC
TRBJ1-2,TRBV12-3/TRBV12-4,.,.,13,CASSGGIGYGYTF,TGTGCCAGCAGTGGGGGGATTGGCTATGGCTACACCTTC
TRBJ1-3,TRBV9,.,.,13,CASSVDYGNTIYF,TGTGCCAGCAGCGTAGACTACGGAAACACCATATATTTT
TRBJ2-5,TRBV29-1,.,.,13,CSVDLGQQETQYF,TGCAGCGTTGATCTCGGACAGCAAGAGACCCAGTACTTC
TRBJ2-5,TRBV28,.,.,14,CASSLRGGWETQYF,TGTGCCAGCAGTTTAAGGGGCGGTTGGGAGACCCAGTACTTC
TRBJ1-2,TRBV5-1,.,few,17,CASSLAPSELGAYGYTF,TGCGCCAGCAGCTTGGCCCCCTCAGAACTGGGAGCTTATGGCTACACCTTC
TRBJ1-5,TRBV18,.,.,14,CASSPDSNNQPQHF,TGTGCCAGCTCTCCGGACAGCAACAATCAGCCCCAGCATTTT
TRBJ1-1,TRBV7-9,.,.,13,CASSRQGGTEAFF,TGTGCCAGCAGTCGTCAAGGGGGCACTGAAGCTTTCTTT
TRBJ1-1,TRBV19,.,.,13,CASSIQGSTEAFF,TGTGCCAGTAGTATACAGGGGAGCACTGAAGCTTTCTTT
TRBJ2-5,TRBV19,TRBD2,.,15,CASRSASGSKETQYF,TGTGCCAGTAGGTCTGCTAGCGGGAGTAAAGAGACCCAGTACTTC
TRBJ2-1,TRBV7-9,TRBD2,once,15,CASSLRASGENEQFF,TGTGCCAGCAGCTTACGGGCTAGCGGTGAAAATGAGCAGTTCTTC
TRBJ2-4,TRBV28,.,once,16,CASSLGQDIAKNIQYF,TGTGCCAGCAGTTTGGGGCAGGATATAGCCAAAAACATTCAGTACTTC
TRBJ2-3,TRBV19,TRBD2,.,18,CASSIDPWGAGGRDTQYF,TGTGCCAGTAGTATAGACCCCTGGGGAGCGGGGGGCAGGGATACGCAGTATTTT
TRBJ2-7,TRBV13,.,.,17,CASSARDGRGATYEQYF,TGTGCCAGCAGCGCCCGTGACGGTCGGGGGGCTACCTACGAGCAGTACTTC
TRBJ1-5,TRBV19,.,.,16,CASSIPGANSNQPQHF,TGTGCCAGTAGTATCCCGGGAGCAAATAGCAATCAGCCCCAGCATTTT
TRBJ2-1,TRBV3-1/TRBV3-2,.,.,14,CASSQPMTRREQFF,TGTGCCAGCAGCCAACCCATGACTAGGCGGGAGCAGTTCTTC
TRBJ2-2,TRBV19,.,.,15,CASMGLSQGTGELFF,TGTGCCAGTATGGGGCTATCTCAGGGTACCGGGGAGCTGTTTTTT
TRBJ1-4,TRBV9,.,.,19,CASSVAGQILPSTNEKLFF,TGTGCCAGCAGCGTAGCTGGACAGATTCTACCTTCAACTAATGAAAAACTGTTTTTT
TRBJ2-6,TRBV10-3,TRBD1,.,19,CAISLKAAGGSSGANVLTF,TGTGCCATCAGCCTTAAGGCGGCAGGGGGAAGCTCTGGGGCCAACGTCCTGACTTTC
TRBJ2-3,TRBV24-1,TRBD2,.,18,CATSDSGLAGGQSDTQYF,TGTGCCACCAGTGACTCGGGACTAGCGGGAGGACAGTCAGATACGCAGTATTTT
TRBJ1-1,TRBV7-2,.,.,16,CASSQNGGPANTEAFF,TGTGCCAGCAGCCAAAATGGAGGACCAGCGAACACTGAAGCTTTCTTT
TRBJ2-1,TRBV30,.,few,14,CAWSPDNSYNEQFF,TGTGCCTGGAGTCCTGACAATTCCTACAATGAGCAGTTCTTC
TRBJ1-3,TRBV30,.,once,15,CAWVSTANSGNTIYF,TGTGCCTGGGTATCAACAGCAAACTCTGGAAACACCATATATTTT
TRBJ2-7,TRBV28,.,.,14,CASISTPAVYEQYF,TGTGCCAGCATCTCGACTCCAGCGGTTTACGAGCAGTACTTC